The 14 T cell receptor beta chains below all came from one sample that was sequenced in a study of cytomegalovirus exposure and HLA in healthy donors (dated 2017 in TCRdb). Receptor libraries were prepared by the immunoSEQ multiplex PCR assay. For the multiplex PCR, a mixture combining 60 forward primers for TCR Vbeta segments and 13 reverse primers for TCR Jbeta segments was used. TCRdb stores this immuneACCESS table with in-frame sequences only. Part of the clones is absent; in the studies checked, under half of the shortfall reflects unresolved V genes, and no reason is known for the rest. This sample is represented by 200,000 or so clones; more than 60% of them were singletons. Together, the top ten hold approximately 2% of the sample. Sequences were obtained from PBMCs. All receptors derive from a woman in her 30s in good health and CMV-seropositive.

This clone has a handful of counts. The chain uses TRBV11-2 and TRBJ1-1; TRBD1 aligns across 9 bases. The junction had 9 bases not matched to a gene; V was cut back by 3 bases and J by 4 bases. In germline, CDR1 is SGHAT, CDR2 FQNNGV. The CDR3 sequence is 16 residues long. The CDR3, as DNA: TGTGCCAGCAGCTTGCATGGACAGGGGATAGGCACTGAAGCTTTCTTT. Its protein product is CASSLHGQGIGTEAFF.

The chain combines TRBV7-3 with TRBJ2-6; D gene ambiguous. Per germline, CDR1 SGHTA and CDR2 FQGTGA. V was shortened by 5 bases and J by 1 base, with 9 bases between the two germline ends. The CDR3 consists of 15 residues. The CDR3 DNA reads TGTGCCAGCAGCCAACTATTTTCTGGGGCCAACGTCCTGACTTTC. Translation gives CASSQLFSGANVLTF.

The gene calls are TRBV11-2 and TRBJ2-1, with 11 bases identical to TRBD2. The trim removed 5 bases at V and 4 bases at J, leaving 4 bases unmatched. Germline V CDR1 and CDR2: SGHAT, FQNNGV. CDR3 length: 15 residues. Here the CDR3 reads CASSTTSGKYNEQFF. The CDR3 DNA sequence: TGTGCCAGCAGCACGACTAGCGGGAAATACAATGAGCAGTTCTTC.

V is TRBV10-3 and J is TRBJ1-5; tentative D call: TRBD1 (6 bases). Germline V gene data show CDR1 as ENHRY and CDR2 as SYGVKD. Trimming removed 6 bases at V and 5 bases at J, with 11 bases between. The CDR3 is made up of 13 amino acids. The CDR3 sequence: CAIRLDRDQPQHF. For the CDR3, the DNA is TGTGCCATCAGATTGGACAGAGATCAGCCCCAGCATTTT.

This chain connects TRBV19 to TRBJ2-7; no clear D gene. Trimming removed 5 bases from V and 6 bases from J, with 14 bases in between. Germline CDR1 and CDR2: LNHDA and SQIVND (reference sequence). The CDR3 runs to 13 residues. The CDR3 nucleotides read TGTGCCAGTAGTCAAGCCCGGCGAGGCGAGCAGTACTTC. Translated, it gives CASSQARRGEQYF.

The V call is TRBV7-3, the J call TRBJ2-7, with TRBD2 matching over 8 bases. Germline V gene data show CDR1 as SGHTA and CDR2 as FQGTGA. The CDR3 consists of 15 residues. With 0 bases clipped from V and 0 bases from J, the junction kept 1 base outside the gene matches. The CDR3 nucleotides read TGTGCCAGCAGCTTAACCAGCGGGAGCTCCTACGAGCAGTACTTC. It specifies CASSLTSGSSYEQYF.

V gene TRBV19 combines with J gene TRBJ1-1; maybe TRBD1 (5 bases). The CDR3 consists of 12 residues. Germline CDR1 is LNHDA and CDR2 is SQIVND (reference sequence). V lost 5 bases and J 5 bases, leaving 9 bases between the germline ends. CDR3 bases: TGTGCCAGTAGTTGGGGGGGAACTGAAGCTTTCTTT. Residues: CASSWGGTEAFF.

This clone occurred a few times. The V and J genes are TRBV19 and TRBJ1-5; D not resolved. V was clipped by 6 bases and J by 5 bases, with 14 bases between them. This CDR3 comprises 14 residues. Germline values: CDR1 LNHDA, CDR2 SQIVND (reference sequence). This chain's CDR3 is CASSLLRYDQPQHF. CDR3 nucleotide sequence: TGTGCCAGTAGCCTACTCAGGTACGATCAGCCCCAGCATTTT.

The chain has TRBV5-1 and TRBJ2-5; D unclear. There are 14 residues in the CDR3. V was pared by 4 bases and J by 2 bases, with 12 bases between. CDR1 is SGHRS, CDR2 YFSETQ, per germline. CDR3 nucleotides: TGCGCCAGCAGCCCATTAGCTAGACAAGAGACCCAGTACTTC. Translating gives CASSPLARQETQYF.

This sequence joins TRBV19 and TRBJ1-5; D might be TRBD1 (6 bases). Trimming left V 5 bases short and J 0 bases short, with 23 bases between. The CDR3 totals 19 residues. Germline CDR1 is LNHDA and CDR2 is SQIVND (reference sequence). CDR3 residues: CASSGRDTYLLYSNQPQHF. In DNA, the CDR3 is TGTGCCAGTAGTGGCCGGGACACCTACCTTCTTTATAGCAATCAGCCCCAGCATTTT.

J is TRBJ2-2 and V is TRBV5-8, with TRBD2 as a possible D gene (5 bases). The length of the CDR3 is 15 residues. Trimming removed 0 bases at V and 3 bases at J, with 9 bases between. The germline gives CDR1 SGHTS, CDR2 YDEGEE. The CDR3 protein is CASSLVSGYTGELFF. In DNA form, the CDR3 reads TGTGCCAGCAGCTTGGTGTCGGGATACACCGGGGAGCTGTTTTTT.

The chain carries TRBV11-3 and TRBJ1-1, with a possible D match to TRBD1 (5 bases). Germline V gene data show CDR1 as SGHNT and CDR2 as YENEEA. Deletions cut 1 base from V and 3 bases from J, with 6 bases between. The CDR3 runs 13 residues. CDR3 protein: CASSLVRDTEAFF. The CDR3 DNA sequence: TGTGCCAGCAGCTTAGTCAGGGACACTGAAGCTTTCTTT.

This clone is a singleton in its sample. This rearrangement joins TRBV19 to TRBJ1-2; 8 nucleotides line up with TRBD1. Germline V gene lookup returns CDR1 LNHDA and CDR2 SQIVND (reference sequence). The CDR3 is 14 amino acids. Trimming cost V 4 bases and J 1 base; bases outside gene matches: 2. The CDR3 here is CASSRQGYNYGYTF. In nucleotides, the CDR3 is TGTGCCAGTAGTAGACAGGGGTATAACTATGGCTACACCTTC.

This chain joins TRBV2 and TRBJ2-3, with no clear D. In germline, CDR1 is SNHLY, CDR2 FYNNEI. Deletions cut 4 bases from V and 2 bases from J, with 10 bases between. This CDR3 spans 14 amino acids. The CDR3 spells CASSVTPDTDTQYF. The CDR3 DNA reads TGTGCCAGCAGTGTGACACCCGACACAGATACGCAGTATTTT.